This TCR beta chain was obtained from a study of shared clonotypes between healthy human individuals. Study information: Donor composition was a couple of women and three men, aged 18 to 49.

Germline trimming cut 6 bases from V and 3 bases from J; bases unmatched to any gene: 7. CDR1 is MNHEY, CDR2 SVGAGI, per germline. The CDR3 has 14 residues. The protocol was immunoSEQ multiplex PCR, while the TCRdb copy is restricted to in-frame clones and leaves out a portion. The sample has around 2,000,000 clones, roughly 95% seen once. In the case of this clone: Its antigen is as yet unknown.

General study results and limits: Compared with clonotypes that all four donors shared, non-shared clonotypes had lower generation probabilities.

Naive CD8 cells lacked CD45RO, underwent positive selection for CCR7 and left out terminally differentiated effector memory CD45RA+ cells. This TCR derives from a man younger than 35 in good health. J is TRBJ2-7 and V is TRBV6-5, with TRBD1 matching 8 bases. The source material was naive CD8+ T cells sorted from blood. The CDR3 bases are TGTGCCAGCAGCCCGCTGACAGGGGACTACGAGCAGTACTTC. Protein: CASSPLTGDYEQYF.